There are a few counts of the clone carrying this TCR beta chain. This entry is derived from a study of blood T cell repertoires in COVID-19. The CDR3 extends over 16 amino acids. Trimming took 1 base from V and 7 from J; bases not matched to a gene: 9. Germline values: CDR1 LNHDA, CDR2 SQIVND (reference sequence). Using immunoSEQ multiplex PCR, the repertoire was profiled, and TCRdb retains in-frame clones only, with some absent. The sample contains 45,000 to 60,000 clones, around 92% of which appear only once. This sequence was found in a human donor in a cohort sampled during active COVID-19. The chain combines TRBV19 with TRBJ1-5; 8 bases align to TRBD1. Input material: peripheral blood. CDR3 sequence reads: CASSIASGQGYQPQHF. The CDR3 DNA reads as TGTGCCAGTAGTATAGCGAGCGGACAGGGCTACCAGCCCCAGCATTTT. The full variable domain, its missing parts supplied by reference TRBV19 and TRBJ1-5, is DGGITQSPKYLFRKEGQNVTLSCEQNLNHDAMYWYRQDPGQGLRLIYYSQIVNDFQKGDIAEGYSVSREKKESFPLTVTSAQKNPTAFYLCASSIASGQGYQPQHFGDGTRLSIL.